This T cell receptor beta chain was sequenced in a study of T cells in women clearing cervical HPV infection. Study-level points and caveats: It is unknown whether associations predate infection; no effector/memory or HPV-specific sorting.

Details on this clone: Its target is not known. Coverage ceases 3 residues before the CDR3 finishes, and the germline J gene fills in the end.

Libraries were prepared by immunoSEQ multiplex PCR; TCRdb keeps only in-frame clonotypes and omits some of them. This listing includes roughly 47,000 clones. V was pared by 4 bases and J by 8 bases, with 9 bases of the junction left unmatched. This CDR3 is 15 amino acids long. CDR1 SEHNR and CDR2 FQNEAQ come from the germline V gene (reference sequence). The sequenced material came from blood buffy coat. This receptor was obtained from a woman aged 18-70 years with a cervical HPV16 infection that either progressed to CIN3+ or cleared (not recorded which). The rearrangement links TRBV7-9 to TRBJ2-2, with 8 bases aligning to TRBD2. CDR3 bases read: TGTGCCAGCAGCTCCCTGACTAGCGCGGCGGGGGAG. Translated, it gives CASSSLTSAAGE. The CDR3 in full is CASSSLTSAAGELFF.